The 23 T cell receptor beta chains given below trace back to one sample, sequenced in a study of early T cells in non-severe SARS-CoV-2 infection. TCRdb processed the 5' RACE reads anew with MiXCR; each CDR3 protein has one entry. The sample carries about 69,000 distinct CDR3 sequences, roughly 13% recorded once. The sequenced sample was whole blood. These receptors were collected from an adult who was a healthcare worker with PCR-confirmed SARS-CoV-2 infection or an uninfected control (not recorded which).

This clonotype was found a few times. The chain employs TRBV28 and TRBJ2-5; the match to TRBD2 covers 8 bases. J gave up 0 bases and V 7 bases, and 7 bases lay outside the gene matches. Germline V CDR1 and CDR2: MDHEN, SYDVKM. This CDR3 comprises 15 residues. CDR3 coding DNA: TGTGCCAGCAAGGGCGGGGGGATAAACCAAGAGACCCAGTACTTC. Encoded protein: CASKGGGINQETQYF.

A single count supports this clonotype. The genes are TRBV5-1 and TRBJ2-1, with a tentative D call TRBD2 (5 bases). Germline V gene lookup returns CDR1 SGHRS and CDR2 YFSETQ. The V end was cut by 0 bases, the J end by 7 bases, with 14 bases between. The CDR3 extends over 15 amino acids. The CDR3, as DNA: TGCGCCAGCAGCTTGGTCGCTGCCCGAGGGAATGAGCAGTTCTTC. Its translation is CASSLVAARGNEQFF.

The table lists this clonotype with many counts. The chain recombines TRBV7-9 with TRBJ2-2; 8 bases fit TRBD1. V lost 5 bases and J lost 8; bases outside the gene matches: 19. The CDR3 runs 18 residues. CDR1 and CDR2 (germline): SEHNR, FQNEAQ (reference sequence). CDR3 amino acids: CASSGQATGALSSGELFF. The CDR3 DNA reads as TGTGCCAGCAGCGGCCAGGCGACAGGGGCGCTCTCTTCAGGGGAGCTGTTTTTT. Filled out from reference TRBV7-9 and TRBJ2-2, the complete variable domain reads DTGVSQNPRHKITKRGQNVTFRCDPISEHNRLYWYRQTLGQGPEFLTYFQNEAQLEKSRLLSDRFSAERPKGSFSTLEIQRTEQGDSAMYLCASSGQATGALSSGELFFGEGSRLTVL.

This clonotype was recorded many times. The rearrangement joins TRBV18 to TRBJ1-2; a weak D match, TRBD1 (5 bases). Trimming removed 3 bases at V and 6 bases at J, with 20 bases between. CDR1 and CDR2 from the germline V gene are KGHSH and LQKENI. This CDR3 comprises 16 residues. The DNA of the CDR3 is TGTGCCAGCTCACCCCCTGGCGGACGGGGGTTAGATGGCTACACCTTC. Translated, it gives CASSPPGGRGLDGYTF.

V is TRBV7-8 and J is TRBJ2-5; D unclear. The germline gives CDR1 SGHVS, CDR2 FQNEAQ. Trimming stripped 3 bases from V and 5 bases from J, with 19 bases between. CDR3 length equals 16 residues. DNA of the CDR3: TGTGCCAGCAGCTTCCGCCAGGACCCGTCTTTGGAGACCCAGTACTTC. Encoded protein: CASSFRQDPSLETQYF.

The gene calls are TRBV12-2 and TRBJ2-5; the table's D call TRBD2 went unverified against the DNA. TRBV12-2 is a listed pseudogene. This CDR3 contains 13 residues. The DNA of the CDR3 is TGTGCAAGTCGCTTAGTCCCGCGCGAGACCCAGTACTTC. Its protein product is CASRLVPRETQYF.

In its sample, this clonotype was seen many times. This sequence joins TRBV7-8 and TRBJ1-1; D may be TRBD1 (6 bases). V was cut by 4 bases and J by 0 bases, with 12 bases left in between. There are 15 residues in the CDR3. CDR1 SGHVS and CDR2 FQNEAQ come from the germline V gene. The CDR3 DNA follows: TGTGCCAGCAGCTCCCAGGGGACGGTGAACACTGAAGCTTTCTTT. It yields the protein CASSSQGTVNTEAFF.

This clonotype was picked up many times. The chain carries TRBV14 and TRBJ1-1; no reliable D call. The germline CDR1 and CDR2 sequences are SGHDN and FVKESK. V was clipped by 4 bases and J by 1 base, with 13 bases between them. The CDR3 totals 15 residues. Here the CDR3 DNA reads TGTGCCAGCAGCCGTAGGACGGGGAGGAACACTGAAGCTTTCTTT. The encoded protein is CASSRRTGRNTEAFF.

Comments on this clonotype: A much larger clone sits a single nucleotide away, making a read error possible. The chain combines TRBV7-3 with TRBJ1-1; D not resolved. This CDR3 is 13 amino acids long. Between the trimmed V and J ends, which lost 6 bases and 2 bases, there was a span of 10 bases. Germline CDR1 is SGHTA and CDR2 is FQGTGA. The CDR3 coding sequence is TGTGCCAGCAGGACACACCCTAACACTGAAGCTTTCTTT. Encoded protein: CASRTHPNTEAFF.

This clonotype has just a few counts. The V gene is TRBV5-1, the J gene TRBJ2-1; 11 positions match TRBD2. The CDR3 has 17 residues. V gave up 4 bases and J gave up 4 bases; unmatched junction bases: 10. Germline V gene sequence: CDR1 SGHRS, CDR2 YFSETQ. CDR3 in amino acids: CASSHWVTSGGYNEQFF. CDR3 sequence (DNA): TGCGCCAGCAGCCATTGGGTTACTAGCGGGGGATACAATGAGCAGTTCTTC.

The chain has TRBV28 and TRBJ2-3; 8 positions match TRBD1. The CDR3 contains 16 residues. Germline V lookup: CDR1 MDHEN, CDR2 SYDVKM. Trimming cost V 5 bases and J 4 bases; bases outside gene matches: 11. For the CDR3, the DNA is TGTGCCAGCAGTCGCACCCAGACAGGGGCGGCAGATACGCAGTATTTT. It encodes CASSRTQTGAADTQYF.

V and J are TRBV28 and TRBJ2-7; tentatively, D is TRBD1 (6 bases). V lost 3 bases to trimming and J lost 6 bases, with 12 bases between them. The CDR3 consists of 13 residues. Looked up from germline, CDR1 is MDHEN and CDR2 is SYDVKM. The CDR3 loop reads CASSFRGRSEQYF. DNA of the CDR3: TGTGCCAGCAGTTTCAGGGGCAGGTCCGAGCAGTACTTC.

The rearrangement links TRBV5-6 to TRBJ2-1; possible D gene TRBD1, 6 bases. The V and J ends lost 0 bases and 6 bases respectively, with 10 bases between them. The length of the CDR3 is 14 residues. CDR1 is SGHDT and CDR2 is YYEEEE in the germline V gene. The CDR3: CASSLEQGSNEQFF. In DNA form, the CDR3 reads TGTGCCAGCAGCTTGGAACAGGGAAGCAATGAGCAGTTCTTC.

CDR3 DNA sequence: TGTGCCAGCGGAGGACAGGGTGGAAACACCATATATTTT. Its protein product is CASGGQGGNTIYF. This chain connects TRBV2 to TRBJ1-3; TRBD1 matches at 8 bases. V was pared by 8 bases and J by 3 bases, with 3 bases of the junction left unmatched. The CDR3 length is 13 residues. CDR1 and CDR2 from the germline V gene are SNHLY and FYNNEI.

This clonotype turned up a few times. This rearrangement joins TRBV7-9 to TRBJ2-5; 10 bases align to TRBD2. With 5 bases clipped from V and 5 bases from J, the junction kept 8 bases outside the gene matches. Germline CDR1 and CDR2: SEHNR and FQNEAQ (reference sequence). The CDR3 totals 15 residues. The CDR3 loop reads CASSLPSGGIETQYF. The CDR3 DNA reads TGTGCCAGCAGCCTTCCTAGCGGGGGAATCGAGACCCAGTACTTC.

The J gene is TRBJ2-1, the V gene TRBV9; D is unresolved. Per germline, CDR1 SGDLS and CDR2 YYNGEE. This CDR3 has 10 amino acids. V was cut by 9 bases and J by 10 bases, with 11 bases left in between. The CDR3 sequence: CATNSFEQFF. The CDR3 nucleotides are TGTGCCACCAACTCGTTCGAGCAGTTCTTC.

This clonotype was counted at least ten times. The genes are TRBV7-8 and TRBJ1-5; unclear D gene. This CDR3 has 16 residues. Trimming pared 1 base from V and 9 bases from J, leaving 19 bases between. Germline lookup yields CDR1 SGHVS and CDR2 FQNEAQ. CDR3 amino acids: CASSLDGVPGEWPQHF. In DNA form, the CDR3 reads TGTGCCAGCAGCTTAGACGGGGTTCCTGGAGAGTGGCCCCAGCATTTT.

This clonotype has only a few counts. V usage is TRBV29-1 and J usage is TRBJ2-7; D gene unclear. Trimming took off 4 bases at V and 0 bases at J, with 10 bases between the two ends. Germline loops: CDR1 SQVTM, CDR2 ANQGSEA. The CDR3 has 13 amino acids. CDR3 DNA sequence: TGCAGCGTTGCCCAGGCTAGCTCCTACGAGCAGTACTTC. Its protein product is CSVAQASSYEQYF.

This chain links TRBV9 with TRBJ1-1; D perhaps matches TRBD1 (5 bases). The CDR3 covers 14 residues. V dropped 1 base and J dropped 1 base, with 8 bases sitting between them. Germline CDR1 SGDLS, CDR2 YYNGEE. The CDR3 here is CASSVTGANTEAFF. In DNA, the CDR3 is TGTGCCAGCAGCGTAACAGGAGCGAACACTGAAGCTTTCTTT.

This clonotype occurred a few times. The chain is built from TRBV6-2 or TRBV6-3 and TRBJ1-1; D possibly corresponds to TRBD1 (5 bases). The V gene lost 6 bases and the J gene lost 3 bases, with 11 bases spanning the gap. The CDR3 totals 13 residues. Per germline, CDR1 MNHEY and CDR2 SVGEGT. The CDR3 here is CASRNPGDTEAFF. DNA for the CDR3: TGTGCCAGCAGGAATCCGGGGGACACTGAAGCTTTCTTT.

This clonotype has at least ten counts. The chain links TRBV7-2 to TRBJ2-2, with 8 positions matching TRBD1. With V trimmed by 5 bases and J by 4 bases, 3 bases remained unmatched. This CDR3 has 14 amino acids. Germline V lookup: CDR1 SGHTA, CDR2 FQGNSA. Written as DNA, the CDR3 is TGTGCCAGCAGCCCACAGGGGGTCACCGGGGAGCTGTTTTTT. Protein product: CASSPQGVTGELFF.

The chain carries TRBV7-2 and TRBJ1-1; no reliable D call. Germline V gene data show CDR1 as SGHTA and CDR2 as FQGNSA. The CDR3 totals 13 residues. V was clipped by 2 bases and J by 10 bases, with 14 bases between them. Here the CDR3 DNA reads TGTGCCAGCAGCTTACCCCCTATCTTGGGAGCTTTCTTT. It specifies CASSLPPILGAFF.

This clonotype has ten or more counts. The CDR3 reads CSARVIGNNSPLHF. The DNA for the CDR3 is TGCAGTGCTAGAGTGATAGGAAACAATTCACCCCTCCACTTT. The rearrangement joins TRBV20-1 to TRBJ1-6; D gene ambiguous. The CDR3 runs 14 residues. V lost 1 base, J lost 7 bases, and 11 bases lay in between. Germline V gene data show CDR1 as DFQATT and CDR2 as SNEGSKA (reference sequence).